This T cell receptor beta chain was identified in a study of T cell responses to AZD1222 COVID-19 vaccine. The repertoire was sequenced with immunoSEQ multiplex PCR; TCRdb's copy has only in-frame clones and lacks some. This table holds 150,000 to 160,000 clones, approximately 90% found once. The study's findings and limits: A reported finding is that nearly half of spike-specific TCRs target unmutated variant regions. None of the repertoires were sampled until the peak T cell response had passed.

Note on this clone: Its antigen remains unidentified.

Trimming removed 3 bases from V and 1 base from J, with 12 bases in between. Germline V lookup: CDR1 SNHLY, CDR2 FYNNEI. The CDR3 covers 15 residues. The rearrangement joins TRBV2 to TRBJ1-1; D perhaps matches TRBD1 (6 bases). The starting material was peripheral blood, obtained on day 0 of AZD1222 vaccination. This clonotype was obtained from an adult in good health. The CDR3 loop reads CASSDPGTTNTEAFF. The CDR3 DNA reads TGTGCCAGCAGTGACCCCGGGACAACGAACACTGAAGCTTTCTTT.